The clone carrying this T cell receptor (beta chain) appeared a single time. The data were taken from a study of PD-L1 blockade in urothelial cancer. As to time point: peripheral blood 6 weeks after treatment start. CDR3 length: 16 amino acids. The V gene lost 5 bases and the J gene lost 0 bases, with 16 bases spanning the gap. Germline assignment: CDR1 SGHTA and CDR2 FQGNSA. Assay used: immunoSEQ multiplex PCR; TCRdb lists only in-frame clones, some missing. The table records about 51,000 clones, about 88% of them present only once. The source was PBMCs, collected around atezolizumab (anti-PD-L1) treatment. The chain combines TRBV7-2 with TRBJ1-2; D perhaps matches TRBD1 (5 bases). The sequence came from a man in his sixties with urothelial cancer. CDR3 bases: TGTGCCAGCAGCATCCTTCGGGGGGGGGCTAACTATGGCTACACCTTC. Translating it yields CASSILRGGANYGYTF.